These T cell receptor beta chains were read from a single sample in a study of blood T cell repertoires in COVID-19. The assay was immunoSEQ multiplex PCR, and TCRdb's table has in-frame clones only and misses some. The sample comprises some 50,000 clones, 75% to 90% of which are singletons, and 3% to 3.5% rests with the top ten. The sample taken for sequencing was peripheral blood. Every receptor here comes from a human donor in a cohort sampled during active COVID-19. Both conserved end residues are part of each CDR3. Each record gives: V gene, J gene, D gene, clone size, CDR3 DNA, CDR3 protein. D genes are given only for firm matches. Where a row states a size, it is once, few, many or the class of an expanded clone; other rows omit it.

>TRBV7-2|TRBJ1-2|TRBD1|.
TGTGCCAGCAGCTTATCCGGGACAGGGAAAACTCATGGCTACACCTTC
CASSLSGTGKTHGYTF
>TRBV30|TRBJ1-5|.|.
TGTGCCTGGAGTGTAACTCCAAATCAGCCCCAGCATTTT
CAWSVTPNQPQHF
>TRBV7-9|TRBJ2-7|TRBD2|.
TGTGCCAGCAGCCCCCCGGGGGGTTCCCGCCACTACGAGCAGTACTTC
CASSPPGGSRHYEQYF
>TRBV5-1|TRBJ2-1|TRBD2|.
TGCGCCACCACCCCCGGGACTACCCTCCACAATGAGCAGTTCTTC
CATTPGTTLHNEQFF
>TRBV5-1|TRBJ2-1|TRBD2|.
TGCGCCAGCAGCCGCGGGGGGGCCTCCTACAATGAGCAGTTCTTC
CASSRGGASYNEQFF
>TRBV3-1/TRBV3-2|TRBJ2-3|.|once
TGTGCCAGCAGCCAAGGATTTGGGACACCTTACACAGATACGCAGTATTTT
CASSQGFGTPYTDTQYF
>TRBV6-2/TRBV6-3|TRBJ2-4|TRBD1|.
TGTGCCAGCAGTTACGACAGGGGAACTGTCGTTCAGTACTTC
CASSYDRGTVVQYF
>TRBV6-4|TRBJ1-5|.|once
TGTGCCAGCAGTGAACAGGGCGGTCAGCCCCAGCATTTT
CASSEQGGQPQHF
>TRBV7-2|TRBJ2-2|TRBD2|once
TGTGCCAGCAGCTACACTAGCGGGCAGTACACCGGGGAGCTGTTTTTT
CASSYTSGQYTGELFF
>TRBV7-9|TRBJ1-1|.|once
TGTGCCAGCAGCTTAGAAATCTCGGGAACTACTGAAGCTTTCTTT
CASSLEISGTTEAFF
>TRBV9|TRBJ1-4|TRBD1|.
TGTGCCAGCAGCGCGACAGGGGCTAATGAAAAACTGTTTTTT
CASSATGANEKLFF
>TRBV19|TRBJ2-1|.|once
TGTGCCAGTAGTATAGAGCGGGGGCCGGGCGATGAGCAGTTCTTC
CASSIERGPGDEQFF
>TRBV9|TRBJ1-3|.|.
TGTGCCAGCAGCCCCGGCAGGCAGGGTGGAAACACCATATATTTT
CASSPGRQGGNTIYF
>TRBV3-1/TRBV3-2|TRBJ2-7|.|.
TGTGCCAGCAGCCAAGACCGGGACTACGAGCAGTACTTC
CASSQDRDYEQYF
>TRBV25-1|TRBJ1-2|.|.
TGTGCCAGCAGTGGATATTCCCCGGGGGATGGCTACACCTTC
CASSGYSPGDGYTF
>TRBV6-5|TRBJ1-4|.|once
TGTGCCAGCAGTTACTCCCATAGGAGTTCTGAAAAACTGTTTTTT
CASSYSHRSSEKLFF
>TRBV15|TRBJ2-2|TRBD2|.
TGTGCCACCAGCAGAGAACTAGCGGGAGGGCCCACCGGGGAGCTGTTTTTT
CATSRELAGGPTGELFF
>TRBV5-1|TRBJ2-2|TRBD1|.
TGCGCCAGCAGCTTGATCGGCAGGGGACAGACCGGGGAGCTGTTTTTT
CASSLIGRGQTGELFF
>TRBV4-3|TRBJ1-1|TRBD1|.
TGCGCCAGCAGCCAAGCGGGGACAGGGGGGGGTGAAGCTTTCTTT
CASSQAGTGGGEAFF
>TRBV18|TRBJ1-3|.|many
TGTGCCAGCTCACCAACGGGACTCTCTGGAAACACCATATATTTT
CASSPTGLSGNTIYF
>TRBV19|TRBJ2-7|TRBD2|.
TGTGCCAGTAGTATATTTTTGGCTAGCGGAAGCTATTACGAGCAGTACTTC
CASSIFLASGSYYEQYF
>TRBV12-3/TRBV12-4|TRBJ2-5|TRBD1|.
TGTGCCAGCAGTTTCAGGGGGCGTCAGACCCAGTACTTC
CASSFRGRQTQYF
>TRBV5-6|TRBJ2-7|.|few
TGTGCCAGCAGCTTGGGGCCGTTCTCCTACGAGCAGTACTTC
CASSLGPFSYEQYF
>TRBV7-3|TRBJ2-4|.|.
TGTGCCAGCAGCAAAACACGGGGGAACATTCAGTACTTC
CASSKTRGNIQYF
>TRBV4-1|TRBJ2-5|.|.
TGCGCCAGCAGCACACCAGGGGAGGGCTTCGGGGAGACCCAGTACTTC
CASSTPGEGFGETQYF
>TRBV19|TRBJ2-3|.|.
TGTGCCAGTAGCTCTCAACTAGGGAATACGCAGTATTTT
CASSSQLGNTQYF